The entry that follows covers one T cell receptor (beta chain) sequence. CDR3 length equals 13 residues. Germline V lookup: CDR1 SNHLY, CDR2 FYNNEI. V gave up 7 bases and J gave up 7 bases, with 16 bases separating them. The data are from a study of blood T cell repertoires in COVID-19. Study-wide context: Samples came from the United States, Italy and Spain, spanning acute and convalescent COVID-19. Sources were T cells, B-cell-depleted T cells, or PBMCs; the material itself was cDNA or gDNA.

Original methodology: Reference gene primer amplification in the assay estimated nucleated cell counts. Produced via immunoSEQ multiplex PCR; TCRdb's table is partial and in-frame only. The DNA gave D and trimming, while V, J and clone size come from that table. The sample includes over 150,000 clones, more than 85% of them seen just once. The chain uses TRBV2 and TRBJ1-1; D not resolved. The sequencing sample was made of peripheral blood. This receptor was taken from a middle-aged man with active or convalescent COVID-19. This chain's CDR3 is CASNIKEGSEAFF. The DNA of the CDR3 is TGTGCCAGCAACATTAAGGAGGGCAGTGAAGCTTTCTTT.